The clone carrying this T cell receptor (beta chain) was seen more than once but under ten times. Its target is not known. These data originate in a study of T cells in Graves' hyperthyroidism and ophthalmopathy. Study results and limitations: Most thyroid clonotypes that were expanded above 0.001 also turned up in blood.

Patients counted as stable if ophthalmopathy did not develop within 18 months. The patients, who ranged from 18 to 65 in age, presented with newly diagnosed hyperthyroidism lasting under 2 months. Germline V gene sequence: CDR1 KGHSH, CDR2 LQKENI. The V end lost 3 bases, the J end lost 1 base, and 15 bases lay between the germline ends. The CDR3 loop spans 16 amino acids. TCR beta CDR3 regions were amplified from RNA. The HTBI primer set served for first-round RT-PCR of the TCR CDR3. TCRdb reanalysed the multiplex PCR reads using MiXCR and keeps one entry per CDR3 protein. This sample has about 540,000 distinct CDR3 sequences, with about half found just once.

The TCR originated in a woman aged 18-29 years with Graves' hyperthyroidism. Specimen: peripheral blood or thyroid tissue (not recorded which). The V gene is TRBV18, the J gene TRBJ1-1, with no clear D. The CDR3 spells CASSPSVVYRNTEAFF. CDR3 coding DNA: TGTGCCAGCTCACCCTCGGTCGTGTATCGGAACACTGAAGCTTTCTTT.